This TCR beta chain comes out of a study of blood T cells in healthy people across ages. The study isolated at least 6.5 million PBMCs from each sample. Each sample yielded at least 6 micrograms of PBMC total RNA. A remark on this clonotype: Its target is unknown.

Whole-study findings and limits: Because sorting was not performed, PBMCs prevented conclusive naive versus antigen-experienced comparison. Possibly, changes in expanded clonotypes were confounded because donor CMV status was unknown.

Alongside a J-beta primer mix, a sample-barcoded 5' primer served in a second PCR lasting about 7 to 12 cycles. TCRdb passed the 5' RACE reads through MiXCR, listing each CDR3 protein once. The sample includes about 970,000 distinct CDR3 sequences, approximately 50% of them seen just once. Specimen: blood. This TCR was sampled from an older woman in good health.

The CDR3 DNA follows: TGTGCCAGCAGCCCTTTCCGTGGGACGGGTTCCTACAATGAGCAGTTCTTC. This encodes CASSPFRGTGSYNEQFF. This sequence joins TRBV7-9 and TRBJ2-1, with D possibly being TRBD1 or TRBD2 (5 bases each). The CDR3 consists of 17 residues. V was pared by 5 bases and J by 1 base, with 18 bases between. The germline V gene encodes CDR1 SEHNR and CDR2 FQNEAQ (reference sequence). The complete variable domain, with remaining parts taken from reference TRBV7-9 and TRBJ2-1, reads DTGVSQNPRHKITKRGQNVTFRCDPISEHNRLYWYRQTLGQGPEFLTYFQNEAQLEKSRLLSDRFSAERPKGSFSTLEIQRTEQGDSAMYLCASSPFRGTGSYNEQFFGPGTRLTVL.